These 25 T cell receptor beta chains originate from one sample sequenced in a study of regulatory T cells in long-lasting Graves disease. Described time point: newly diagnosed GD, antithyroid drugs for less than 3 months. RNA extracted from PBMCs served as the sequencing template. Building of the TCR beta libraries involved iRepertoire HTBI primers and Arm-PCR of CDR3 regions. TCRdb redid the calling of the multiplex PCR reads with MiXCR, one entry per CDR3 protein. The table lists roughly 510,000 distinct CDR3 sequences, 15% to 20% of them singletons. The same data also went into a second study, on T cells in Graves' hyperthyroidism and ophthalmopathy.

The starting material was peripheral blood mononuclear cells (PBMCs), obtained at new diagnosis, from a patient treated with antithyroid drugs. All receptors derive from a man aged 18 to 35 with Graves disease.

The chain combines TRBV6-1 with TRBJ1-4; D remains ambiguous. Trimming cost V 8 bases and J 7 bases, with 5 bases left between them. CDR3 length: 10 residues. CDR1 and CDR2 (germline): MNHNS, SASEGT. The CDR3 DNA reads as TGTGCCAGCCTCTTTGAAAAACTGTTTTTT. This translates into CASLFEKLFF.

This clonotype was detected many times. This rearrangement joins TRBV30 to TRBJ1-2, with D unclear. In germline, CDR1 is GTSNPN, CDR2 SVGIG (reference sequence). V lost 7 bases and J 1 base, leaving 13 bases between the germline ends. This CDR3 contains 13 residues. The CDR3 loop is CASRRSHNYGYTF. CDR3 DNA sequence: TGTGCCTCTCGGCGTTCCCATAACTATGGCTACACCTTC. Full variable domain (remainder filled in from reference TRBV30 and TRBJ1-2): SQTIHQWPATLVQPVGSPLSLECTVEGTSNPNLYWYRQAAGRGLQLLFYSVGIGQISSEVPQNLSASRPQDRQFILSSKKLLLSDSGFYLCASRRSHNYGYTFGSGTRLTVV.

The chain combines TRBV7-9 with TRBJ1-1; D gene ambiguous. The CDR3 is made up of 15 amino acids. Between the trimmed V and J ends, which lost 6 bases and 1 base, there was a span of 15 bases. Germline-derived CDR1 and CDR2 are SEHNR and FQNEAQ (reference sequence). This chain's CDR3 is CASRLGRVRNTEAFF. DNA of the CDR3: TGTGCCAGCAGGTTGGGGAGGGTCCGGAACACTGAAGCTTTCTTT.

This clonotype was seen ten or more times. The V call is TRBV5-6, the J call TRBJ2-7; TRBD1 aligns across 7 bases. The CDR3 has 13 amino acids. Trimming at V came to 4 bases and at J to 9 bases, leaving 10 bases not matched to a gene. Germline-derived CDR1 and CDR2 are SGHDT and YYEEEE. The CDR3 nucleotides are TGTGCCAGCAGCGTAGACAGGGCCCCTTCGCAGTACTTC. Translating gives CASSVDRAPSQYF.

The rearrangement joins TRBV3-1 to TRBJ2-1; 9 nucleotides align to TRBD2. Germline CDR1 LGHDT, CDR2 YNNKEL (reference sequence). With 7 bases clipped from V and 0 bases from J, the junction kept 4 bases outside the gene matches. This CDR3 region has 15 residues. In DNA, the CDR3 is TGTGCCAGCAAGGATAGCGGGGGCTCCTACAATGAGCAGTTCTTC. As protein: CASKDSGGSYNEQFF.

This clonotype occurred many times. The genes are TRBV12-5 and TRBJ2-3, with 7 bases lining up with TRBD2. This CDR3 has 15 amino acids. Germline-derived CDR1 and CDR2 are LGHNT and FRNRAP. V was pared by 7 bases and J by 1 base, with 8 bases of the junction left unmatched. CDR3 coding DNA: TGTGCTAGTGCCTCTGGTGCGGGAGGCACAGATACGCAGTATTTT. Protein sequence: CASASGAGGTDTQYF.

This clonotype was seen a few times. The CDR3 nucleotides read TGTGCCACCAGTGATTTGATGGCGGGAGCACCAGATACGCAGTATTTT. Protein: CATSDLMAGAPDTQYF. This chain links TRBV24-1 with TRBJ2-3; 7 bases agree with TRBD2. The CDR3 loop spans 16 amino acids. Looked up from germline, CDR1 is KGHDR and CDR2 is SFDVKD. The ends lost 0 bases at V and 4 bases at J; junction bases unmatched: 6.

There are a few counts of this clonotype. The rearrangement links TRBV5-1 to TRBJ1-2, with 8 bases matching TRBD1. Per the germline V gene, CDR1 is SGHRS and CDR2 is YFSETQ. Germline trimming cut 0 bases from V and 6 bases from J; bases unmatched to any gene: 1. CDR3 length equals 13 residues. The CDR3 loop is CASSLAGQDGYTF. CDR3 coding DNA: TGCGCCAGCAGCTTGGCGGGACAGGATGGCTACACCTTC. Combining the CDR3 with reference TRBV5-1 and TRBJ1-2 gives the whole variable domain KAGVTQTPRYLIKTRGQQVTLSCSPISGHRSVSWYQQTPGQGLQFLFEYFSETQRNKGNFPGRFSGRQFSNSRSEMNVSTLELGDSALYLCASSLAGQDGYTFGSGTRLTVV.

The rearrangement joins TRBV18 to TRBJ1-4, with D possibly matching TRBD1 (5 bases). The V gene lost 1 base and the J gene lost 5 bases, with 14 bases spanning the gap. CDR3 length: 16 residues. CDR1 is KGHSH, CDR2 LQKENI, per germline. The CDR3 coding sequence is TGTGCCAGCTCACCACGTAGGGAGGGGAGCAATGAAAAACTGTTTTTT. Residues: CASSPRREGSNEKLFF.

This clonotype has at least ten counts. The rearrangement links TRBV12-3 or TRBV12-4 to TRBJ2-1; 8 nucleotides agree with TRBD2. CDR3 length: 14 amino acids. J was trimmed by 6 bases and V by 4 bases; bases with no gene match: 5. CDR3 sequence reads: CASSSGTSFNEQFF. CDR3 DNA sequence: TGTGCCAGCAGTTCCGGGACTAGTTTCAATGAGCAGTTCTTC.

This clonotype was seen repeatedly, ten times or more. The chain couples TRBV4-1 to TRBJ2-5; no definite D call. The V gene's germline CDR1 is MGHRA and CDR2 YSYEKL. The CDR3 length is 17 residues. V was pared by 0 bases and J by 8 bases, with 22 bases between. The CDR3 DNA reads TGCGCCAGCAGCCAAGATCCCTCCGGGCTAGTTCGAGGAACCCAGTACTTC. It specifies CASSQDPSGLVRGTQYF.

This clonotype has just a few counts. The rearrangement links TRBV15 to TRBJ1-2, with D possibly being TRBD1 (5 bases). Trimming removed 4 bases from V and 0 bases from J, with 21 bases in between. Germline lookup yields CDR1 LNHNV and CDR2 YYDKDF (reference sequence). This CDR3 has 18 residues. The CDR3 DNA sequence: TGTGCCACCAGCACAGGGACCAACCTCCGCATCGCTAACTATGGCTACACCTTC. Its translation: CATSTGTNLRIANYGYTF.

This clonotype has at least ten counts. This chain connects TRBV28 to TRBJ1-2; 7 bases fit TRBD1. The J segment lost 0 bases and the V segment lost 6 bases, leaving 7 bases of the junction unmatched. This CDR3 region has 15 residues. CDR1 MDHEN and CDR2 SYDVKM come from the germline V gene. CDR3 protein: CASRPAGGSNYGYTF. In DNA, the CDR3 is TGTGCCAGCAGGCCGGCAGGGGGATCTAACTATGGCTACACCTTC.

In DNA, the CDR3 is TGTGCCAGCAGCTTCTTGGTGAACGGGCCCTACACAGATACGCAGTATTTT. Translation: CASSFLVNGPYTDTQYF. This chain uses TRBV7-3 with TRBJ2-3; no definite D call. The CDR3 has 17 residues. Per germline, CDR1 SGHTA and CDR2 FQGTGA. V dropped 3 bases and J dropped 2 bases, with 18 bases sitting between them.

This clonotype was detected many times. The chain links TRBV28 to TRBJ2-1, with 8 positions matching TRBD2. The V segment lost 0 bases and the J segment 3 bases; nucleotides outside the gene matches: 4. The germline gives CDR1 MDHEN, CDR2 SYDVKM. The CDR3 is made up of 16 amino acids. CDR3 region: CASSLWESGGYNEQFF. The DNA for the CDR3 is TGTGCCAGCAGTTTATGGGAAAGCGGGGGCTACAATGAGCAGTTCTTC.

This clonotype appeared many times. V and J are TRBV20-1 and TRBJ2-7; TRBD2 agrees at 9 bases. CDR3 size: 12 residues. The V gene end was trimmed by 6 bases and the J gene end by 4 bases; junction bases not matched to a gene: 4. Germline CDR1 reads DFQATT; CDR2 reads SNEGSKA (reference sequence). CDR3 loop: CSATSGRYEQYF. The CDR3 coding sequence is TGCAGTGCCACGAGCGGGAGGTACGAGCAGTACTTC.

This clonotype was counted between two and nine times. A read error may be the cause here, since a much bigger clone is one base away. V is TRBV11-2 and J is TRBJ2-1; TRBD2 is a possible D gene (6 bases). The CDR3 consists of 13 residues. Germline CDR1 is SGHAT and CDR2 is FQNNGV. The CDR3 reads CAGSLSGANEQFF. For the CDR3, the DNA is TGTGCCGGCAGCTTATCGGGAGCTAATGAGCAGTTCTTC.

Details on this clonotype: Since a far larger clone is one base different, this is likely a read error. V usage is TRBV6-9 and J usage is TRBJ2-5; a possible D gene is TRBD2 (6 bases). Germline loops: CDR1 MNHGY, CDR2 SVAAGI. The length of the CDR3 is 15 residues. The CDR3 reads CASSFINRRVETQCF. The DNA for the CDR3 is TGTGCCAGCAGTTTTATTAACAGGAGGGTTGAGACCCAGTGCTTC.

The rearrangement uses TRBV11-2 and TRBJ1-3, with no clear D. V shed 0 bases and J shed 0 bases, with 6 bases lying between them. This CDR3 spans 15 amino acids. Germline loops: CDR1 SGHAT, CDR2 FQNNGV. Here the CDR3 reads CASSLEGTSGNTIYF. CDR3 nucleotides: TGTGCCAGCAGCTTAGAAGGCACCTCTGGAAACACCATATATTTT.

This clonotype was found many times. The CDR3 region has the DNA TGCGCCAGCAGTTGGGAGGACAGCTTGAACACTGAAGCTTTCTTT. Translated: CASSWEDSLNTEAFF. The chain employs TRBV5-1 and TRBJ1-1; maybe TRBD1 (6 bases). Germline loops: CDR1 SGHRS, CDR2 YFSETQ. The CDR3 is 15 residues long. V lost 5 bases and J lost 0, with 14 bases in between.

This clonotype was found many times. The chain uses TRBV12-3 or TRBV12-4 and TRBJ2-3; 11 bases match TRBD2. The CDR3 length is 15 residues. V gave up 10 bases and J gave up 4 bases; unmatched junction bases: 10. CDR3 DNA: TGTGCCACAAAAGTTAGCGGGAGGGGGGCAGATACGCAGTATTTT. Translation gives CATKVSGRGADTQYF.

This clonotype was counted at least ten times. The chain recombines TRBV7-9 with TRBJ2-5; D not resolved. The CDR3 totals 12 residues. Deletions cut 1 base from V and 10 bases from J, with 10 bases between. From germline, CDR1 is SEHNR and CDR2 FQNEAQ (reference sequence). The CDR3: CASSLDRWLQYF. The CDR3 bases are TGTGCCAGCAGCTTAGATCGTTGGCTCCAGTACTTC.

The rearrangement joins TRBV20-1 to TRBJ2-3; D is unresolved. Germline-derived CDR1 and CDR2 are DFQATT and SNEGSKA (reference sequence). CDR3 length: 12 amino acids. Trimming shortened V by 1 base and J by 3 bases, and 5 bases separated the two germline ends. CDR3 sequence (DNA): TGCAGTGCTAGAGGATTTACAGATACGCAGTATTTT. Translation gives CSARGFTDTQYF.

The chain recombines TRBV5-1 with TRBJ2-1, with TRBD2 matching over 7 bases. CDR3 length equals 15 residues. Germline assignment: CDR1 SGHRS and CDR2 YFSETQ. J lost 8 bases, V lost 0 bases, and 8 bases had no gene match. The CDR3 reads CASSLGGEGIYEQFF. DNA for the CDR3: TGCGCCAGCAGCTTGGGGGGGGAGGGCATCTATGAGCAGTTCTTC.

This clonotype was observed a few times. The chain is built from TRBV5-1 and TRBJ2-7; D unclear. V was shortened by 0 bases and J by 1 base, with 8 bases between the two germline ends. The CDR3 covers 14 residues. Germline V gene lookup returns CDR1 SGHRS and CDR2 YFSETQ. The CDR3 sequence: CASSLAAVSYEQYF. Here the CDR3 DNA reads TGCGCCAGCAGCTTGGCGGCGGTATCCTACGAGCAGTACTTC.